The text below deals with one T cell receptor beta chain. Trimming cost V 10 bases and J 0 bases, with 13 bases left between them. This CDR3 has 14 residues. Germline CDR1 and CDR2: SGHTA and FQGNSA. TCRdb redid the calling of the 5' RACE reads with MiXCR, one entry per CDR3 protein. In the table there are some 62,000 distinct CDR3 sequences, 25% to 35% of which are singletons. Naive CD4+ cells had CD25+ Tregs removed. This sequence originates from a female donor with breast cancer. The genes are TRBV7-2 and TRBJ1-5, with no clear D. The material sequenced was tumor-infiltrating naive CD4+ T cells sorted from the breast tumor. The subset: naive CD4+ T cells, CD4+CD45RA+CD25-. The CDR3 nucleotides read TGTGCCACCGAACCGACATTTAGCAATCAGCCCCAGCATTTT. Amino acids: CATEPTFSNQPQHF.